Listed here are 21 T cell receptor beta chains from one sample, sequenced in a study of T cells expressing NK-cell markers. TCRdb reprocessed the 5' RACE reads, keeping one entry per CDR3 protein, no DNA. The table gives 400,000 or so distinct CDR3 sequences; the top ten clones make up around 11% of it. The specimen was blood T cells: a sorted CD56 or NKG2C T cell subset, CD4+ or CD8+ T cells, or bulk PBMC T cells (not recorded which). These receptor sequences come from a woman in her 50s in good health.

J is TRBJ2-1 and V is TRBV20-1; TCRdb calls TRBD2, which cannot be checked without DNA. The CDR3 runs 11 residues. Looked up from germline, CDR1 is DFQATT and CDR2 is SNEGSKA (reference sequence). CDR3: CSATLAGEQFF.

The chain carries TRBV12-3 or TRBV12-4 and TRBJ2-7. This CDR3 spans 13 amino acids. The CDR3 protein is CASSTVATYEQYF.

The chain joins TRBV5-1 to TRBJ2-1; TCRdb designates TRBD2, a call that cannot be tested without DNA. The CDR3 runs 15 residues. Germline loops: CDR1 SGHRS, CDR2 YFSETQ. CDR3 sequence: CASSLNLVAGGPVFF.

The chain uses TRBV10-2 and TRBJ1-5. The CDR3 loop spans 19 amino acids. Germline assignment: CDR1 WSHSY and CDR2 SAAADI. The CDR3 sequence is CASSESILPSWDSNQPQHF.

The rearrangement uses TRBV27 and TRBJ1-2; the D call from TCRdb, TRBD1, cannot be confirmed without DNA. CDR3 length: 15 amino acids. From germline, CDR1 is MNHEY and CDR2 SMNVEV (reference sequence). The CDR3 protein is CASRWGPTPNYGYTF.

The gene calls are TRBV6-5 and TRBJ2-5; the D call of TRBD1 rests on TCRdb alone, since no DNA is present to check it. CDR1 is MNHEY, CDR2 SVGAGI, per germline. The CDR3 is made up of 16 amino acids. The CDR3 region is CASSYSMRGPRGTQYF.

The chain is built from TRBV4-1 and TRBJ2-4; there is no DNA to check the TCRdb D call of TRBD1. From germline, CDR1 is MGHRA and CDR2 YSYEKL. The CDR3 length is 13 residues. CDR3 residues: CASSQEGRDRQYF.

The chain recombines TRBV3-1 with TRBJ1-2; TCRdb proposes TRBD1, but this gene call is untestable without DNA. The germline V gene encodes CDR1 LGHDT and CDR2 YNNKEL (reference sequence). The CDR3 extends over 15 amino acids. The CDR3 protein is CASSQGDREAGGYTF. Together with reference TRBV3-1 and TRBJ1-2, the CDR3 gives the full variable domain: DTAVSQTPKYLVTQMGNDKSIKCEQNLGHDTMYWYKQDSKKFLKIMFSYNNKELIINETVPNRFSPKSPDKAHLNLHINSLELGDSAVYFCASSQGDREAGGYTFGSGTRLTVV.

The J gene is TRBJ2-5, the V gene TRBV20-1; TCRdb proposes TRBD1, but this gene call is untestable without DNA. Per the germline V gene, CDR1 is DFQATT and CDR2 is SNEGSKA (reference sequence). The CDR3 has 14 amino acids. The CDR3 protein is CSAYHRQGLETQYF.

The V and J genes are TRBV4-1 and TRBJ2-7. The CDR3 length is 15 residues. The germline V gene has CDR1 MGHRA and CDR2 YSYEKL. The CDR3 here is CASSQVLRATHEQYF.

The chain joins TRBV6-6 to TRBJ1-1. CDR3 length: 17 amino acids. CDR1 is MNHNY, CDR2 SVGAGI, per germline (reference sequence). The CDR3 here is CASSYPHATEPDTEAFF.

V is TRBV6-2 or TRBV6-3 and J is TRBJ2-5; TCRdb's D call of TRBD2 is untestable without DNA. CDR1 is MNHEY and CDR2 is SVGEGT in the germline V gene. The CDR3 totals 15 residues. The CDR3 loop reads CASRLPAGAQETQYF.

This chain uses TRBV5-1 with TRBJ1-1; TCRdb selects TRBD1, and the lack of DNA leaves this call unchecked. The length of the CDR3 is 16 residues. Germline V gene sequence: CDR1 SGHRS, CDR2 YFSETQ. The CDR3 here is CASSGTTGVGNTEAFF.

The chain combines TRBV5-1 with TRBJ2-1; TCRdb gives TRBD1 as the D gene, but with no DNA this cannot be confirmed. Germline values: CDR1 SGHRS, CDR2 YFSETQ. CDR3 size: 15 residues. The CDR3 spells CASSLTGTEYNEQFF.

The CDR3 spells CASSEEGTSGIIYEQFF. The chain is built from TRBV6-1 and TRBJ2-1; no DNA is available, so the TRBD2 call from TCRdb remains unchecked. Germline V CDR1 and CDR2: MNHNS, SASEGT. CDR3 length: 17 residues.

V gene TRBV5-1 combines with J gene TRBJ2-1; TCRdb reports TRBD2, a call that lacks DNA to check it against. The CDR3 runs to 13 residues. Germline V gene lookup returns CDR1 SGHRS and CDR2 YFSETQ. This chain's CDR3 is CASMAWRQNEQFF. The full variable domain, completed using reference TRBV5-1 and TRBJ2-1, is KAGVTQTPRYLIKTRGQQVTLSCSPISGHRSVSWYQQTPGQGLQFLFEYFSETQRNKGNFPGRFSGRQFSNSRSEMNVSTLELGDSALYLCASMAWRQNEQFFGPGTRLTVL.

The genes are TRBV9 and TRBJ2-2. The CDR3 loop spans 15 amino acids. Germline CDR1 is SGDLS and CDR2 is YYNGEE. The CDR3: CASSVATSNTGELFF.

The chain employs TRBV11-1 and TRBJ2-1; TCRdb designates TRBD2, a call that cannot be tested without DNA. The CDR3 covers 15 residues. Germline CDR1 reads SGHAT; CDR2 reads FQDESV (reference sequence). This chain's CDR3 is CASSLAGLANNEQFF.

The chain recombines TRBV20-1 with TRBJ2-1; without DNA, the TCRdb call of TRBD2 cannot be checked. The germline CDR1 and CDR2 sequences are DFQATT and SNEGSKA (reference sequence). This CDR3 has 16 residues. The CDR3 reads CSARGLAGGPHNEQFF.

The chain uses TRBV5-1 and TRBJ2-7; TCRdb calls TRBD1, which cannot be checked without DNA. The CDR3 is made up of 15 amino acids. Germline CDR1 and CDR2: SGHRS and YFSETQ. The CDR3 sequence is CASSAIPGQGNEQYF.

The rearrangement uses TRBV2 and TRBJ1-1. The CDR3 contains 12 residues. Germline V gene lookup returns CDR1 SNHLY and CDR2 FYNNEI. The CDR3 loop is CASSGSEAEAFF. Full variable domain (outside the CDR3, taken from reference TRBV2 and TRBJ1-1): EPEVTQTPSHQVTQMGQEVILRCVPISNHLYFYWYRQILGQKVEFLVSFYNNEISEKSEIFDDQFSVERPDGSNFTLKIRSTKLEDSAMYFCASSGSEAEAFFGQGTRLTVV.